The present T cell receptor beta chain was sequenced within a study of beta chain features in type 1 diabetes. Across the study: All samples yielded around 98 million examined sorted cells. Study conclusions and caveats: PCR might show a preference for shorter templates, equally across patients and controls. The similarity of naive, central memory and Treg TCRB repertoires appeared greater among patients than among healthy donors.

What was sequenced were expressed TCRB transcripts, since all of the isolated RNA had been reverse transcribed. Produced via immunoSEQ multiplex PCR; TCRdb's table is partial and in-frame only. This sample yields some 360,000 clones, of which roughly a fifth are seen a single time; 0.035% to 0.05% belongs to the top ten. Deletions cut 0 bases from V and 7 bases from J, with 8 bases between. CDR1 is SGHRS, CDR2 YFSETQ, per germline. The CDR3 has 13 amino acids. Worth noting for this clone: The antigen is unknown.

The TCR was taken from a woman between 18 and 30 years old in good health. The rearrangement uses TRBV5-1 and TRBJ2-1; D is unclear. The specimen sequenced was naive CD4+ T cells from blood. CDR3 loop: CASSLAVENEQFF. The CDR3 DNA follows: TGCGCCAGCAGCTTGGCGGTTGAAAATGAGCAGTTCTTC.